This TCR beta chain appears in the sequencing data of a study of blood T cell repertoires in COVID-19. Study summary: Sites across the United States, Italy and Spain contributed samples from acute and convalescent COVID-19. T cells, B-cell-depleted T cells, or PBMCs supplied cDNA or gDNA.

Per the original methods: Nucleated cell number was recorded as an estimate derived from reference gene primer amplification. Clones were read by immunoSEQ multiplex PCR, and TCRdb kept only the in-frame ones, dropping some. The V and J calls and clone size were taken over from that table, and D and trimming were inferred from the DNA. This sample yields 90,000 to 100,000 clones, of which roughly 86% are seen a single time; 10% to 13% belongs to the top ten. The germline V gene has CDR1 SGHTA and CDR2 FQGNSA. This CDR3 region has 12 residues. After removal of 3 bases from V and 7 bases from J, the junction contained 1 base not matched to a gene.

This TCR was sampled from a man aged 50-59 years with acute or convalescent COVID-19. Sequencing used peripheral blood. The chain recombines TRBV7-2 with TRBJ2-5, with 8 bases lining up with TRBD2. The CDR3 spells CASSLRGVTQYF. The CDR3 nucleotides read TGTGCCAGCAGCTTGCGGGGGGTGACCCAGTACTTC. Supplemented by reference TRBV7-2 and TRBJ2-5, the full variable domain reads GAGVSQSPSNKVTEKGKDVELRCDPISGHTALYWYRQSLGQGLEFLIYFQGNSAPDKSGLPSDRFSAERTGGSVSTLTIQRTQQEDSAVYLCASSLRGVTQYFGPGTRLLVL.